The 27 T cell receptor beta chains presented below share a single source sample, sequenced in a study. TCRdb re-derived calls from the 5' RACE reads in MiXCR, one entry per CDR3 protein. The sample carries 45,000 to 60,000 distinct CDR3 sequences, around 24% recorded once. Sequenced: tumor-infiltrating naive CD4+ T cells sorted from the breast tumor. Subset given: naive CD4+ T cells, CD4+CD45RA+CD25-. Every receptor here comes from a female donor with breast cancer.

The chain is built from TRBV6-5 and TRBJ1-1, with a weak D call TRBD1 (6 bases). Germline values: CDR1 MNHEY, CDR2 SVGAGI. Trimming took off 5 bases at V and 6 bases at J, with 13 bases between the two ends. The CDR3 spans 13 residues. The CDR3 coding sequence is TGTGCCAGCAGTATACGGGACACCTCTGAAGCTTTCTTT. This sequence encodes CASSIRDTSEAFF.

The chain employs TRBV10-2 and TRBJ2-1, with 7 bases that match TRBD2. V was pared by 6 bases and J by 1 base, with 3 bases of the junction left unmatched. CDR1 and CDR2 (germline): WSHSY, SAAADI. This CDR3 is 14 amino acids long. This CDR3 is CASRASGSYNEQFF. In nucleotides, the CDR3 is TGCGCCAGCAGGGCTAGCGGTTCCTACAATGAGCAGTTCTTC.

V and J are TRBV7-2 and TRBJ1-6; maybe TRBD1 (5 bases). The CDR3 has 14 residues. The ends were cut back, 1 base at V and 13 bases at J, with 14 bases in the middle. Germline assignment: CDR1 SGHTA and CDR2 FQGNSA. The CDR3 is CASSLGWQGDPLHF. The CDR3 DNA reads TGTGCCAGCAGCTTAGGTTGGCAGGGAGACCCCCTCCACTTT.

V usage is TRBV4-1 and J usage is TRBJ2-1; TRBD2 aligns across 15 bases. Germline loops: CDR1 MGHRA, CDR2 YSYEKL. CDR3 size: 19 residues. V shed 4 bases, J shed 1 base, and the junction held 8 bases outside the gene matches. DNA of the CDR3: TGCGCCAGCAGCCCCGGACTAGCGGGAGGGCCAGGTTCCTACAATGAGCAGTTCTTC. Its protein product is CASSPGLAGGPGSYNEQFF.

In its sample, this clonotype was seen a few times. The CDR3 bases are TGTGCCAGCAGCCAAGATATACAGGTCCATCAGCCCCAGCATTTT. It encodes CASSQDIQVHQPQHF. The chain employs TRBV3-1 and TRBJ1-5, with TRBD1 as a possible D gene (5 bases). The CDR3 length is 15 residues. The V gene's germline CDR1 is LGHDT and CDR2 YNNKEL (reference sequence). The V gene lost 0 bases and the J gene lost 5 bases, with 11 bases spanning the gap. The full variable domain, its missing parts supplied by reference TRBV3-1 and TRBJ1-5, is DTAVSQTPKYLVTQMGNDKSIKCEQNLGHDTMYWYKQDSKKFLKIMFSYNNKELIINETVPNRFSPKSPDKAHLNLHINSLELGDSAVYFCASSQDIQVHQPQHFGDGTRLSIL.

The V and J genes are TRBV5-1 and TRBJ2-5, with TRBD2 matching 9 bases. The germline CDR1 and CDR2 sequences are SGHRS and YFSETQ. The CDR3 runs 14 residues. J gave up 2 bases and V 4 bases, and 3 bases lay outside the gene matches. This CDR3 is CASSGGLAQETQYF. The CDR3 DNA follows: TGCGCCAGCAGCGGGGGACTAGCTCAAGAGACCCAGTACTTC.

This chain uses TRBV9 with TRBJ2-3; D gene uncertain. The CDR3 has 14 amino acids. CDR1 SGDLS and CDR2 YYNGEE come from the germline V gene. Trimming shortened V by 4 bases and J by 6 bases, and 15 bases separated the two germline ends. This chain's CDR3 is CASSLRRTGDTQYF. CDR3 nucleotide sequence: TGTGCCAGCAGCCTCCGACGAACCGGGGATACGCAGTATTTT. The variable domain in full, with the rest retrieved from reference TRBV9 and TRBJ2-3, is DSGVTQTPKHLITATGQRVTLRCSPRSGDLSVYWYQQSLDQGLQFLIQYYNGEERAKGNILERFSAQQFPDLHSELNLSSLELGDSALYFCASSLRRTGDTQYFGPGTRLTVL.

This clonotype has at least ten counts. The chain joins TRBV4-1 to TRBJ2-4, with TRBD1 as a possible D gene (6 bases). The CDR3 is 16 amino acids. Germline CDR1 MGHRA, CDR2 YSYEKL. The V gene lost 4 bases and the J gene lost 4 bases, with 17 bases spanning the gap. CDR3 in amino acids: CASSLTYGTPKNIQYF. DNA for the CDR3: TGCGCCAGCAGCCTCACGTACGGGACACCAAAAAACATTCAGTACTTC.

This clonotype showed up many times. The chain joins TRBV5-1 to TRBJ1-4; 8 nucleotides agree with TRBD1. CDR3 size: 15 residues. Trimming removed 3 bases from V and 7 bases from J; junction bases left unmatched: 8. Germline V gene lookup returns CDR1 SGHRS and CDR2 YFSETQ. CDR3 sequence reads: CASSSSGQDVEKLFF. The CDR3, as DNA: TGCGCCAGCAGCTCATCGGGACAGGATGTTGAAAAACTGTTTTTT.

The J gene is TRBJ1-1, the V gene TRBV7-2, with D possibly matching TRBD1 (5 bases). CDR1 SGHTA and CDR2 FQGNSA come from the germline V gene. Trimming pared 7 bases from V and 3 bases from J, leaving 15 bases between. This CDR3 has 14 amino acids. CDR3 sequence reads: CASNSSQVHTEAFF. The CDR3 region has the DNA TGTGCCAGCAACTCATCACAGGTTCACACTGAAGCTTTCTTT.

The chain combines TRBV20-1 with TRBJ2-1, with 14 bases matching TRBD2. The germline V gene has CDR1 DFQATT and CDR2 SNEGSKA (reference sequence). The CDR3 runs 16 residues. V lost 6 bases, J lost 0 bases, and 4 bases stayed unmatched. The CDR3 DNA reads as TGCAGTGCCCAGGGGACTAGCGGGAGCTCCTACAATGAGCAGTTCTTC. Translating gives CSAQGTSGSSYNEQFF.

This chain connects TRBV12-3 or TRBV12-4 to TRBJ2-6; D gene ambiguous. The CDR3 has 12 amino acids. Trimming took off 3 bases at V and 11 bases at J, with 8 bases between the two ends. DNA of the CDR3: TGTGCCAGCAGTTTTAGACGGCACGTCCTGACTTTC. Protein product: CASSFRRHVLTF.

As DNA, the CDR3 is TGCGCCAGCAGCTTGGGAAGGCAGGAACTAGCTTTCTTT. Translation: CASSLGRQELAFF. The chain joins TRBV5-1 to TRBJ1-1; D gene uncertain. Germline assignment: CDR1 SGHRS and CDR2 YFSETQ. The length of the CDR3 is 13 residues. V was trimmed by 0 bases and J by 10 bases, leaving 13 bases between them.

The J gene is TRBJ2-2, the V gene TRBV6-1; 7 bases map to TRBD1. The CDR3 is 18 residues long. The V segment lost 0 bases and the J segment 5 bases; nucleotides outside the gene matches: 12. Per germline, CDR1 MNHNS and CDR2 SASEGT. The CDR3 sequence is CASSEALLGAGGTGELFF. The DNA of the CDR3 is TGTGCCAGCAGTGAAGCGCTTCTGGGGGCAGGGGGAACCGGGGAGCTGTTTTTT.

The rearrangement uses TRBV25-1 and TRBJ2-7, with TRBD1 matching 8 bases. With 3 bases clipped from V and 5 bases from J, the junction kept 6 bases outside the gene matches. The germline gives CDR1 MGHDK, CDR2 SYGVNS. The CDR3 contains 14 residues. For the CDR3, the DNA is TGTGCCAGCAGTGAGGACAGGGCTCCCCACGAGCAGTACTTC. It yields the protein CASSEDRAPHEQYF.

The chain joins TRBV5-1 to TRBJ2-7; D is possibly TRBD1 (5 bases). Per germline, CDR1 SGHRS and CDR2 YFSETQ. The CDR3 sequence is 14 residues long. Trimming removed 1 base at V and 3 bases at J, with 11 bases between. The CDR3 DNA sequence: TGCGCCAGCAGCTTGTTTTCCCAGGGCTACGAGCAGTACTTC. It is translated as CASSLFSQGYEQYF.

V usage is TRBV13 and J usage is TRBJ1-1; D gene unclear. Per germline, CDR1 PRHDT and CDR2 FYEKMQ (reference sequence). This CDR3 is 11 amino acids long. The V gene lost 5 bases and the J gene lost 11 bases, with 12 bases spanning the gap. Here the CDR3 reads CASSHRMRAFF. The CDR3 coding sequence is TGTGCCAGCAGCCACCGGATGCGGGCTTTCTTT.

The chain links TRBV10-3 to TRBJ1-1; TRBD1 agrees at 11 bases. The ends lost 2 bases at V and 3 bases at J; junction bases unmatched: 2. The CDR3 has 15 amino acids. Germline V gene sequence: CDR1 ENHRY, CDR2 SYGVKD. The CDR3 coding sequence is TGTGCCATCAGTGAGGGGACAGGGGGGGACACTGAAGCTTTCTTT. As protein: CAISEGTGGDTEAFF.

The J gene is TRBJ2-7, the V gene TRBV7-9, with D maybe TRBD2 (6 bases). Between the trimmed V and J ends, which lost 4 bases and 6 bases, there was a span of 13 bases. Germline loops: CDR1 SEHNR, CDR2 FQNEAQ (reference sequence). This CDR3 is 13 amino acids long. CDR3 sequence: CASSWGGEVEQYF. CDR3 coding DNA: TGTGCCAGCAGCTGGGGAGGTGAGGTCGAGCAGTACTTC.

The chain uses TRBV6-2 or TRBV6-3 and TRBJ1-5, with no clear D. V gave up 10 bases and J gave up 2 bases, with 12 bases separating them. CDR3 length: 13 amino acids. The germline gives CDR1 MNHEY, CDR2 SVGEGT. CDR3 sequence: CAITDRGNQPQHF. The CDR3 coding sequence is TGTGCCATTACGGATAGGGGCAATCAGCCCCAGCATTTT.

Many counts were recorded for this clonotype. The J gene is TRBJ2-1, the V gene TRBV20-1, with D perhaps TRBD2 (7 bases). Looked up from germline, CDR1 is DFQATT and CDR2 is SNEGSKA (reference sequence). The CDR3 totals 13 residues. In DNA, the CDR3 is TGCAGCGAAAAAGGGGGAGGGCCGCATGAGCAGTTCTTC. It is translated as CSEKGGGPHEQFF.

This clonotype was counted a few times. The genes are TRBV12-3 or TRBV12-4 and TRBJ1-1; TRBD1 might be the D (5 bases). Trimming removed 2 bases at V and 3 bases at J, with 13 bases between. The CDR3 is 15 residues long. CDR3: CASSLRGWGYTEAFF. The CDR3 bases are TGTGCCAGCAGTTTAAGGGGTTGGGGTTACACTGAAGCTTTCTTT.

There are a few counts of this clonotype. The gene calls are TRBV3-1 and TRBJ1-2; 7 bases line up with TRBD1. Germline V gene sequence: CDR1 LGHDT, CDR2 YNNKEL (reference sequence). The CDR3 covers 15 residues. V lost 0 bases to trimming and J lost 6 bases; unmatched junction nucleotides: 7. CDR3 region: CASSQDIEGADGYTF. CDR3 DNA: TGTGCCAGCAGCCAAGATATCGAGGGGGCTGATGGCTACACCTTC.

There are a few counts of this clonotype. The chain recombines TRBV10-3 with TRBJ1-1, with D hard to call. From germline, CDR1 is ENHRY and CDR2 SYGVKD. The CDR3 is 13 amino acids. V lost 0 bases to trimming and J lost 1 base, with 3 bases between them. The DNA for the CDR3 is TGTGCCATCAGTGAGTCGGAGAACACTGAAGCTTTCTTT. Amino acids: CAISESENTEAFF.

This rearrangement joins TRBV15 to TRBJ2-7; D may be TRBD1 (6 bases). CDR3 length equals 15 residues. CDR1 is LNHNV and CDR2 is YYDKDF in the germline V gene (reference sequence). V lost 0 bases and J 1 base, leaving 10 bases between the germline ends. CDR3 in amino acids: CATSREGASSYEQYF. CDR3 in DNA: TGTGCCACCAGCAGAGAGGGGGCTTCGTCCTACGAGCAGTACTTC.

The chain couples TRBV7-8 to TRBJ1-1; 7 positions agree with TRBD1. Germline lookup yields CDR1 SGHVS and CDR2 FQNEAQ. J was trimmed by 0 bases and V by 5 bases; bases with no gene match: 6. CDR3 length: 15 residues. The CDR3 loop is CASSRPGQMNTEAFF. In DNA form, the CDR3 reads TGTGCCAGCAGCCGCCCGGGACAGATGAACACTGAAGCTTTCTTT.

The table lists this clonotype with a few counts. CDR3 sequence (DNA): TGCGCCAGCAGTGAGTCGCGGGCGGGCCAAGGGAGGAATGAGCAGTTCTTC. It encodes CASSESRAGQGRNEQFF. The chain couples TRBV10-1 to TRBJ2-1; tentative D call: TRBD2 (6 bases). The CDR3 covers 17 residues. Deletions cut 0 bases from V and 7 bases from J, with 19 bases between. Germline values: CDR1 WNHNN, CDR2 SYGVQD (reference sequence).